This TCR beta chain was observed in a study of OX40 agonist ivuxolimab in advanced cancers. On the study more broadly: Patients were given ivuxolimab, an antibody that agonizes OX40 (CD134). Patients were infused with ivuxolimab every 2 weeks at 0.01 to 10 mg/kg.

Germline CDR1 reads MGHRA; CDR2 reads YSYEKL. V was trimmed by 5 bases and J by 4 bases, leaving 17 bases between them. This CDR3 has 15 amino acids. The method was immunoSEQ multiplex PCR; TCRdb's version includes in-frame clones alone and lacks a portion of them. Among around 21,000 clones listed, around 85% were seen once. The V and J genes are TRBV4-1 and TRBJ1-1; no firm D call. This TCR was recovered from an adult with an advanced solid tumor such as melanoma, head and neck, liver or kidney cancer. The specimen was CD4+ or CD8+ T cells sorted from blood, collected in a trial of the OX40 agonist ivuxolimab. The CDR3 coding sequence is TGCGCCAGCAGCAACACCCAAGCGGCAAGCACTGAAGCTTTCTTT. It yields the protein CASSNTQAASTEAFF.